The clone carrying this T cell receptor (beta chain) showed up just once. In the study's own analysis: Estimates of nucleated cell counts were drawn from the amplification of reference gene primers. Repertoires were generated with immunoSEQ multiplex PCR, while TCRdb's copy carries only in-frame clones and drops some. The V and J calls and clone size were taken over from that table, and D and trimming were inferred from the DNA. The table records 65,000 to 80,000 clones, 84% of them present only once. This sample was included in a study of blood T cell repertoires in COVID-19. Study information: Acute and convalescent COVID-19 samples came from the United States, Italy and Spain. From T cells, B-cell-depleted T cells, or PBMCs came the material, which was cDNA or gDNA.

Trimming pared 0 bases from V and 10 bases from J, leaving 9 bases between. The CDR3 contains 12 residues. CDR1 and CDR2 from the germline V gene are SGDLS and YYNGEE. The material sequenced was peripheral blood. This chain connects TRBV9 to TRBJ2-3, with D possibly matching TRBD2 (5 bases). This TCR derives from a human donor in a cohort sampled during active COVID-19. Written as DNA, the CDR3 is TGTGCCAGCAGCGTAGACGACTATCCGCAGTATTTT. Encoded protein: CASSVDDYPQYF.